A selection of T cell receptor beta chains follows, all from one sample in a study of CD8 T cells in Susac syndrome. A single record per CDR3 protein comes from TCRdb applying MiXCR to the immunoSEQ multiplex PCR reads. The table lists hundreds of thousands of distinct CDR3 sequences, 96% of them singletons, with about 0.095% in the top ten. Sequenced material: CD4+ T cells from PBMCs. These receptor sequences come from a human donor with Susac syndrome. Both conserved end residues are part of each CDR3. Each record gives: D gene, CDR3 length, clone size, V gene, J gene, CDR3 protein, CDR3 DNA. D genes are given only for firm matches. Clone size appears in some rows only: once, few, many, or a class for an expanded clone.

D gene: .; CDR3 length: 11; clone size: once; V gene: TRBV28; J gene: TRBJ1-5; CDR3 protein: CASSYDQPQHF; CDR3 DNA: TGTGCCAGCAGTTATGATCAGCCCCAGCATTTT
D gene: .; CDR3 length: 14; clone size: .; V gene: TRBV25-1; J gene: TRBJ1-2; CDR3 protein: CASSEQGSNYGYTF; CDR3 DNA: TGTGCCAGCAGTGAACAGGGCTCTAACTATGGCTACACCTTC
D gene: TRBD2; CDR3 length: 13; clone size: .; V gene: TRBV20-1; J gene: TRBJ2-1; CDR3 protein: CSARVSGYNEQFF; CDR3 DNA: TGCAGTGCTAGAGTTAGCGGGTACAATGAGCAGTTCTTC
D gene: .; CDR3 length: 14; clone size: .; V gene: TRBV7-9; J gene: TRBJ2-7; CDR3 protein: CASSLGRSTHEQYF; CDR3 DNA: TGTGCCAGCAGCTTAGGTCGATCGACGCACGAGCAGTACTTC
D gene: TRBD2; CDR3 length: 17; clone size: .; V gene: TRBV7-7; J gene: TRBJ2-1; CDR3 protein: CASSTSGAGGPGSEQFF; CDR3 DNA: TGTGCTAGCAGCACCTCCGGAGCGGGAGGGCCGGGTAGTGAGCAGTTCTTC
D gene: .; CDR3 length: 14; clone size: .; V gene: TRBV29-1; J gene: TRBJ2-7; CDR3 protein: CSVVSTDKGYEQYF; CDR3 DNA: TGCAGCGTTGTGTCAACAGACAAAGGCTACGAGCAGTACTTC
D gene: TRBD2; CDR3 length: 15; clone size: .; V gene: TRBV28; J gene: TRBJ2-7; CDR3 protein: CASSSLAGETYEQYF; CDR3 DNA: TGTGCCAGCAGTTCACTCGCGGGGGAGACCTACGAGCAGTACTTC
D gene: TRBD1; CDR3 length: 15; clone size: .; V gene: TRBV27; J gene: TRBJ1-2; CDR3 protein: CASSLKTGGPYGYTF; CDR3 DNA: TGTGCCAGCAGTCTAAAGACAGGGGGCCCCTATGGCTACACCTTC
D gene: TRBD2; CDR3 length: 19; clone size: .; V gene: TRBV20-1; J gene: TRBJ2-4; CDR3 protein: CSAPPWLAGSQLAKNIQYF; CDR3 DNA: TGCAGTGCACCCCCTTGGCTAGCGGGAAGCCAGCTAGCCAAAAACATTCAGTACTTC
D gene: TRBD1; CDR3 length: 13; clone size: .; V gene: TRBV29-1; J gene: TRBJ2-7; CDR3 protein: CSVEVLQGYEQYF; CDR3 DNA: TGCAGCGTTGAAGTCCTACAGGGGTACGAGCAGTACTTC
D gene: .; CDR3 length: 12; clone size: .; V gene: TRBV29-1; J gene: TRBJ2-2; CDR3 protein: CSVDRVAGELFF; CDR3 DNA: TGCAGCGTTGATAGGGTAGCCGGGGAGCTGTTTTTT
D gene: TRBD1; CDR3 length: 15; clone size: .; V gene: TRBV4-1; J gene: TRBJ2-5; CDR3 protein: CASSSRTGAQETQYF; CDR3 DNA: TGCGCCAGCAGCTCCCGGACAGGCGCGCAAGAGACCCAGTACTTC
D gene: .; CDR3 length: 14; clone size: once; V gene: TRBV14; J gene: TRBJ1-4; CDR3 protein: CASSPRRPGEKLFF; CDR3 DNA: TGTGCCAGCAGCCCTCGACGTCCGGGTGAAAAACTGTTTTTT
D gene: .; CDR3 length: 13; clone size: .; V gene: TRBV7-9; J gene: TRBJ1-2; CDR3 protein: CASSLGAQGGYTF; CDR3 DNA: TGTGCCAGCAGCTTGGGGGCGCAAGGGGGCTACACCTTC
D gene: .; CDR3 length: 14; clone size: once; V gene: TRBV20-1; J gene: TRBJ2-7; CDR3 protein: CSARVPPVLDEQYF; CDR3 DNA: TGCAGTGCTAGAGTTCCCCCCGTCTTGGACGAGCAGTACTTC
D gene: .; CDR3 length: 15; clone size: .; V gene: TRBV24-1; J gene: TRBJ2-2; CDR3 protein: CATRQGGTDTGELFF; CDR3 DNA: TGTGCCACCAGACAGGGCGGAACCGACACCGGGGAGCTGTTTTTT
D gene: TRBD2; CDR3 length: 14; clone size: once; V gene: TRBV30; J gene: TRBJ2-2; CDR3 protein: CAWSRLATTGELFF; CDR3 DNA: TGTGCCTGGAGTAGACTAGCGACCACCGGGGAGCTGTTTTTT
D gene: TRBD2; CDR3 length: 19; clone size: .; V gene: TRBV3-1; J gene: TRBJ2-6; CDR3 protein: CASSQPLAGGFSGANVLTF; CDR3 DNA: TGTGCCAGCAGCCAACCACTAGCGGGAGGTTTCTCTGGGGCCAACGTCCTGACTTTC
D gene: TRBD2; CDR3 length: 15; clone size: .; V gene: TRBV12-3/TRBV12-4; J gene: TRBJ2-7; CDR3 protein: CASSLALAGVSEQYF; CDR3 DNA: TGTGCCAGCAGTTTAGCCCTAGCGGGAGTGAGTGAGCAGTACTTC
D gene: TRBD1; CDR3 length: 17; clone size: .; V gene: TRBV6-1; J gene: TRBJ2-3; CDR3 protein: CASSRTGGEGSQHTQYF; CDR3 DNA: TGTGCCAGCAGTCGGACAGGGGGCGAAGGATCCCAACATACGCAGTATTTT
D gene: .; CDR3 length: 14; clone size: .; V gene: TRBV7-6; J gene: TRBJ2-3; CDR3 protein: CASSLLRYTDTQYF; CDR3 DNA: TGTGCCAGCAGCTTACTCCGGTACACAGATACGCAGTATTTT
D gene: TRBD1; CDR3 length: 16; clone size: .; V gene: TRBV15; J gene: TRBJ2-3; CDR3 protein: CATSRFYADRADTQYF; CDR3 DNA: TGTGCCACCAGCCGATTCTACGCTGACAGGGCAGATACGCAGTATTTT
D gene: .; CDR3 length: 15; clone size: .; V gene: TRBV6-5; J gene: TRBJ1-1; CDR3 protein: CASLKAGGPNTEAFF; CDR3 DNA: TGTGCCAGCCTCAAAGCAGGTGGCCCGAACACTGAAGCTTTCTTT
D gene: .; CDR3 length: 13; clone size: .; V gene: TRBV5-4; J gene: TRBJ1-2; CDR3 protein: CASTDTASYGYTF; CDR3 DNA: TGTGCCAGCACGGACACAGCGAGCTATGGCTACACCTTC